The clone carrying this T cell receptor (beta chain) appeared a single time. Losses at the gene ends were 2 bases for V and 3 bases for J; bases not matched to a gene: 7. CDR3 length equals 15 residues. Germline values: CDR1 ENHRY, CDR2 SYGVKD. This entry belongs to a study of shared T cell receptors in the human thymus. Clones were sequenced by immunoSEQ multiplex PCR, and TCRdb holds only the in-frame ones, with some missing. The sample holds roughly 500,000 clones; roughly 74% are singletons and the top ten take about 0.013%. Separately, the same data were catalogued under a study of human thymus T cells.

The TCR was taken from a boy in the first two years of life with a congenital heart defect. What was sequenced was thymocytes. The chain carries TRBV10-3 and TRBJ2-7, with 7 positions matching TRBD2. The CDR3: CAISEASGGGYEQYF. CDR3 nucleotide sequence: TGTGCCATCAGTGAGGCGTCGGGAGGAGGCTACGAGCAGTACTTC.